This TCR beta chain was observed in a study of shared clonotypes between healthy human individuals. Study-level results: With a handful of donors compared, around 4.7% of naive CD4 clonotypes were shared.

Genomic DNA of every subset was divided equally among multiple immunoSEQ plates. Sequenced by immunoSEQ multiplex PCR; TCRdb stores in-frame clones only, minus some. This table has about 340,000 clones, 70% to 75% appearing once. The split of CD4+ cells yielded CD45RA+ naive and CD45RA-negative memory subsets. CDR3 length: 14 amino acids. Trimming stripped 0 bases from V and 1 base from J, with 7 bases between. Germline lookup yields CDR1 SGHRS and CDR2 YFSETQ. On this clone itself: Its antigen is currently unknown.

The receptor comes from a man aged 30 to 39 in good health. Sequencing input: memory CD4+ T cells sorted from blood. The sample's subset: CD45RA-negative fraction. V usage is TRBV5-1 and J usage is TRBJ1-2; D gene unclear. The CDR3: CASSLAPDNYGYTF. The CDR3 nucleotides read TGCGCCAGCAGCTTGGCCCCGGATAACTATGGCTACACCTTC.